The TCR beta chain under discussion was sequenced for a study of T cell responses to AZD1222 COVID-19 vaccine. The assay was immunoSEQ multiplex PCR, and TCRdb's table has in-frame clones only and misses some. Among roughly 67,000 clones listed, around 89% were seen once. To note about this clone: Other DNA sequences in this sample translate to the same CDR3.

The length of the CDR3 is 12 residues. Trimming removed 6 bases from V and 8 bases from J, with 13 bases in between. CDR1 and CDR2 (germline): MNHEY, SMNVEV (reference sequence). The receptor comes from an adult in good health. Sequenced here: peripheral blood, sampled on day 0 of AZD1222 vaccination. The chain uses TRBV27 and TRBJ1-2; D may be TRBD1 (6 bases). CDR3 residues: CASRPGTGGYTF. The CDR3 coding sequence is TGTGCCAGCAGACCGGGCACAGGGGGCTACACCTTC.